This TCR beta chain was observed in a study of blood T cells in healthy people across ages. A second PCR, run for roughly 7 to 11 cycles, used a sample-barcoded 5' primer plus a J-beta primer mix. Each CDR3 protein gets one entry after TCRdb re-called the 5' RACE reads with MiXCR. The sample carries about 900,000 distinct CDR3 sequences, about 44% recorded once. This CDR3 spans 15 amino acids. The germline CDR1 and CDR2 sequences are SGHAT and FQNNGV. V was cut by 5 bases and J by 6 bases, with 17 bases left in between. Samples each yielded at least 6 micrograms of total RNA. What was sequenced was blood. This chain links TRBV11-2 with TRBJ2-1; perhaps TRBD2 as D (6 bases). The clonotype comes from a man aged 25-40 years in good health. CDR3 DNA: TGTGCCAGCAGCCCGAGTGCGGCGGGGCTCAATGAGCAGTTCTTC. The encoded protein is CASSPSAAGLNEQFF.